This T cell receptor (beta chain) was recorded in a study of blood T cell repertoires in COVID-19. Across the whole study: The United States, Italy and Spain supplied acute and convalescent COVID-19 samples. Sample material is recorded as cDNA or gDNA derived from T cells, B-cell-depleted T cells, or PBMCs.

Authors' data handling: The assay estimated nucleated cells by amplifying reference gene primers. TCRdb's copy holds only in-frame clones and misses some; the assay was immunoSEQ multiplex PCR. D and trimming were read from the DNA, whereas the V and J calls and clone size are those reported in that table. The sample consists of 72,000 or so clones, roughly 86% of them appearing once. A single count supports this clone. Germline loops: CDR1 SGHNT, CDR2 YYREEE (reference sequence). This CDR3 is built from 13 residues. V lost 2 bases and J 6 bases, leaving 11 bases between the germline ends. Sequencing was carried out using peripheral blood. The clonotype originates from a man aged 60 to 75 with acute or convalescent COVID-19. The gene calls are TRBV5-4 and TRBJ1-1; maybe TRBD1 (6 bases). In nucleotides, the CDR3 is TGTGCCAGCAGCTTTGGACAGATACCTGAAGCTTTCTTT. Protein: CASSFGQIPEAFF.